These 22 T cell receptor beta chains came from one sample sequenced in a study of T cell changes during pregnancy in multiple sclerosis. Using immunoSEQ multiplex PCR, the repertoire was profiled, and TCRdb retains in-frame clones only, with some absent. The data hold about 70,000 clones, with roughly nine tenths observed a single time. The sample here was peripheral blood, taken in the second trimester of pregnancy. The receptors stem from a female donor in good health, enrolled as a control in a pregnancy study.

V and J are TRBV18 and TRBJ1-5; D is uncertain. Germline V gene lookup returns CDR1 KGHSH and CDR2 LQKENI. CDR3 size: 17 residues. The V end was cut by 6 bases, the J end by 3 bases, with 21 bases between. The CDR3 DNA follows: TGTGCCAGCTCTAAAACCCGGGAGAGTACACACAATCAGCCCCAGCATTTT. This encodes CASSKTRESTHNQPQHF.

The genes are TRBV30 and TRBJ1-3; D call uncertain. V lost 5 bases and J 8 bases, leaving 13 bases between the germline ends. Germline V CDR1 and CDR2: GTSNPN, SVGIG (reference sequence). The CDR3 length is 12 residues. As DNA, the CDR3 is TGTGCCTGGTTGGTTGGAGGAGACACCATATATTTT. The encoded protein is CAWLVGGDTIYF.

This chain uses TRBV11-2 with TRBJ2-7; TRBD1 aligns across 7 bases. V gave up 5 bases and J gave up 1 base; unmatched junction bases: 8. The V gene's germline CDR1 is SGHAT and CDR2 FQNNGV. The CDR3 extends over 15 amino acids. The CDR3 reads CASSQLTGVSYEQYF. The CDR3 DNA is TGTGCCAGCAGCCAATTAACAGGGGTTTCCTACGAGCAGTACTTC. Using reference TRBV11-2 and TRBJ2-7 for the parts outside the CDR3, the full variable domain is EAGVAQSPRYKIIEKRQSVAFWCNPISGHATLYWYQQILGQGPKLLIQFQNNGVVDDSQLPKDRFSAERLKGVDSTLKIQPAKLEDSAVYLCASSQLTGVSYEQYFGPGTRLTVT.

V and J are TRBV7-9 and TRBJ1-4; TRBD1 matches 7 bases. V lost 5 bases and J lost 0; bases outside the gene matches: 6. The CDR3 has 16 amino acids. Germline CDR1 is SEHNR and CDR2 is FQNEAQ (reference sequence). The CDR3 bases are TGTGCCAGCAGCCTACAGGGGACTGCAACTAATGAAAAACTGTTTTTT. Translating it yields CASSLQGTATNEKLFF.

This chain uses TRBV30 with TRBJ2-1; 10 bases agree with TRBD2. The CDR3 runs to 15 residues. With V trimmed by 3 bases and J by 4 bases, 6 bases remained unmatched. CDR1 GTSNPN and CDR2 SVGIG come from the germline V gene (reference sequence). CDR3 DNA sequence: TGTGCCTGGAGCGAAACTAGCGGGGCGTACAATGAGCAGTTCTTC. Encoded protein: CAWSETSGAYNEQFF. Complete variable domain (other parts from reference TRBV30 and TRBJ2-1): SQTIHQWPATLVQPVGSPLSLECTVEGTSNPNLYWYRQAAGRGLQLLFYSVGIGQISSEVPQNLSASRPQDRQFILSSKKLLLSDSGFYLCAWSETSGAYNEQFFGPGTRLTVL.

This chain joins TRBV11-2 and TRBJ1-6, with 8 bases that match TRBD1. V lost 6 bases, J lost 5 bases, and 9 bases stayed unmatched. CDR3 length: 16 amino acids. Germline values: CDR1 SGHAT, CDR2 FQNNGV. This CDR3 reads CASRSSRTGNNSPLHF. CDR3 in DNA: TGTGCCAGCAGGTCCTCCAGGACAGGGAATAATTCACCCCTCCACTTT.

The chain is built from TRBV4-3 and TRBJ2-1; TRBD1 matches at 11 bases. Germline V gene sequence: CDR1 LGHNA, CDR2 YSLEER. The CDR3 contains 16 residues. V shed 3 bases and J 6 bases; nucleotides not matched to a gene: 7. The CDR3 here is CASSHVPGTGGNEQFF. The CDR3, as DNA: TGCGCCAGCAGCCATGTTCCCGGGACAGGGGGCAATGAGCAGTTCTTC.

The CDR3 DNA sequence: TGTGCCAGCAGCCCTGACAGGCTCCCGAACACTGAAGCTTTCTTT. Translation gives CASSPDRLPNTEAFF. V usage is TRBV7-2 and J usage is TRBJ1-1, with D possibly matching TRBD1 (6 bases). With 5 bases removed from V and 1 base from J, the gap between germline ends came to 14 bases. The CDR3 runs 15 residues. Germline-derived CDR1 and CDR2 are SGHTA and FQGNSA.

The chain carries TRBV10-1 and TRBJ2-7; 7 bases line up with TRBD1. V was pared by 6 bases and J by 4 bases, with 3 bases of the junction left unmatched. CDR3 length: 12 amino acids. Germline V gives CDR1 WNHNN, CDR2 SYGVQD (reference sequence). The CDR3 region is CASRTQGYEQYF. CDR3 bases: TGCGCCAGCAGGACACAGGGGTACGAGCAGTACTTC.

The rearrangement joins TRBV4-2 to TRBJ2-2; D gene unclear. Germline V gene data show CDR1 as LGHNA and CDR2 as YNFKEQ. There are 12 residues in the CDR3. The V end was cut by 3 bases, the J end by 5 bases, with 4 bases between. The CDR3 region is CASSHNTGELFF. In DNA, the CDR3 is TGTGCCAGCAGCCATAATACCGGGGAGCTGTTTTTT.

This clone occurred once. The CDR3 is CASSYLAGRETQYF. The DNA of the CDR3 is TGTGCCAGCAGTTACCTAGCGGGTCGAGAGACCCAGTACTTC. The chain combines TRBV6-5 with TRBJ2-5; 8 bases match TRBD2. The CDR3 totals 14 residues. The germline V gene has CDR1 MNHEY and CDR2 SVGAGI. Trimming at V came to 2 bases and at J to 4 bases, leaving 3 bases not matched to a gene.

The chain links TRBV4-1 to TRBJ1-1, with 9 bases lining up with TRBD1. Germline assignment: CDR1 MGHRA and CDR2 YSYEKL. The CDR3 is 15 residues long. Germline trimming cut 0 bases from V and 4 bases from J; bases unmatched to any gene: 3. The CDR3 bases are TGCGCCAGCAGCCAAGATTCACAGGGGGCCACTGAAGCTTTCTTT. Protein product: CASSQDSQGATEAFF.

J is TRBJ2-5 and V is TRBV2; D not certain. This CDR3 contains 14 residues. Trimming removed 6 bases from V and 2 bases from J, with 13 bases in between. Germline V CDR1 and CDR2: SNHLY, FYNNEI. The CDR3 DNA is TGTGCCAGCAGCGCTGTTACAAAACAAGAGACCCAGTACTTC. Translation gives CASSAVTKQETQYF.

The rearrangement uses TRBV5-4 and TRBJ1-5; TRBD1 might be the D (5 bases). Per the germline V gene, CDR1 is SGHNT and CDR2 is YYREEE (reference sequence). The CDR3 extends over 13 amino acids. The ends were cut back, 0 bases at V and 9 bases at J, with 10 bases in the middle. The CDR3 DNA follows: TGTGCCAGCAGCTTGGACAGGTACGGGCCCCAGCATTTT. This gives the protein CASSLDRYGPQHF.

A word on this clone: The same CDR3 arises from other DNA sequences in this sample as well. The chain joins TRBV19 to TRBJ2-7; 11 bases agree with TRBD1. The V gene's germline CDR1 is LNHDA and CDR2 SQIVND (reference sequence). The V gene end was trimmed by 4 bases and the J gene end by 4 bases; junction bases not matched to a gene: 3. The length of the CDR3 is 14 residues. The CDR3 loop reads CASSTGTGGYEQYF. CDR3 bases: TGTGCCAGTAGTACCGGGACAGGGGGATACGAGCAGTACTTC.

The CDR3 protein is CASSWGTGPNTEAFF. The CDR3 region has the DNA TGTGCCAGCAGCTGGGGGACAGGGCCGAACACTGAAGCTTTCTTT. The rearrangement uses TRBV7-9 and TRBJ1-1; 9 nucleotides match TRBD1. Trimming removed 4 bases from V and 1 base from J; junction bases left unmatched: 4. This CDR3 comprises 15 residues. Germline V lookup: CDR1 SEHNR, CDR2 FQNEAQ (reference sequence).

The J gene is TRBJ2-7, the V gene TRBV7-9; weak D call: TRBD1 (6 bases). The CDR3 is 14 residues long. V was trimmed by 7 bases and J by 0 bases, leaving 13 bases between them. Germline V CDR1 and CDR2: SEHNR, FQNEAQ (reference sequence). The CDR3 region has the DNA TGTGCCAGCACCCACCGGGACAACTCCTACGAGCAGTACTTC. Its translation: CASTHRDNSYEQYF.

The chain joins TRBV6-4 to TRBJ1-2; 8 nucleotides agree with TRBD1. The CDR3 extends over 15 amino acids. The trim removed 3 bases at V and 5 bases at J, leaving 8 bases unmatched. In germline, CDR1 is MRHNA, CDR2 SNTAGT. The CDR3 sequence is CASSEQAGGVYGYTF. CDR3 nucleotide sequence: TGTGCCAGCAGTGAGCAGGCAGGGGGCGTTTATGGCTACACCTTC.

CDR3 sequence: CASSTNAGAGELFF. CDR3 DNA sequence: TGTGCCAGCAGCACTAACGCCGGGGCCGGGGAGCTGTTTTTT. This chain joins TRBV5-4 and TRBJ2-2; tentatively, D is TRBD2 (5 bases). The length of the CDR3 is 14 residues. Trimming took 4 bases from V and 6 from J, leaving 13 bases between them. Per the germline V gene, CDR1 is SGHNT and CDR2 is YYREEE (reference sequence).

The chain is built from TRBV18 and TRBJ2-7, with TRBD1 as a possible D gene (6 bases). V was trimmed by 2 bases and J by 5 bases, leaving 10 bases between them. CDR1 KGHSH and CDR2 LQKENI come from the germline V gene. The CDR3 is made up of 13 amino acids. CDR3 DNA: TGTGCCAGCTCACCAGAAAACAGGGACGAGCAGTACTTC. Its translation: CASSPENRDEQYF.

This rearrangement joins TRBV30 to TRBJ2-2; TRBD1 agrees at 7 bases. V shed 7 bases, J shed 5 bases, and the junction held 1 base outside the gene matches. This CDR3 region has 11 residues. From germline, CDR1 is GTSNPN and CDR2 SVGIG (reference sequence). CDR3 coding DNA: TGTGCCTTGACAGGGACCGGGGAGCTGTTTTTT. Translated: CALTGTGELFF.

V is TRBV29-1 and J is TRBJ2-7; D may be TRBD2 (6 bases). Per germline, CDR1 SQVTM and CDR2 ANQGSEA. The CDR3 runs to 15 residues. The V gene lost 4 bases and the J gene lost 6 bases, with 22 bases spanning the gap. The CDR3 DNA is TGCAGCGTTGGACCCGGGGGTGGGGGTACTCGCGAGCAGTACTTC. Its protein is CSVGPGGGGTREQYF.